The 3 T cell receptor beta chains given below trace back to one sample, sequenced in a study of OX40 agonist ivuxolimab in advanced cancers. The assay was immunoSEQ multiplex PCR, and TCRdb's table has in-frame clones only and misses some. The sample includes about 120,000 clones, roughly 93% seen only once; the top ten take 0.15% to 0.19%. The starting material was CD4+ or CD8+ T cells sorted from blood, obtained in a trial of the OX40 agonist ivuxolimab. The receptors originated from an adult with an advanced solid tumor such as melanoma, head and neck, liver or kidney cancer.

The chain joins TRBV28 to TRBJ2-5, with TRBD2 identical over 9 bases. The CDR3 covers 17 residues. Trimming took 3 bases from V and 2 from J; bases not matched to a gene: 10. The germline V gene has CDR1 MDHEN and CDR2 SYDVKM. CDR3 protein: CASSFSLAGGLQETQYF. CDR3 nucleotides: TGTGCCAGCAGTTTTAGTTTGGCGGGGGGGCTACAAGAGACCCAGTACTTC.

This chain connects TRBV11-2 to TRBJ2-7; D gene uncertain. The CDR3 is 16 residues long. CDR1 is SGHAT and CDR2 is FQNNGV in the germline V gene. The V end was cut by 4 bases, the J end by 0 bases, with 16 bases between. CDR3 region: CASSSPRPPHSYEQYF. The CDR3 DNA reads TGTGCCAGCAGCTCCCCCCGGCCGCCTCACTCCTACGAGCAGTACTTC.

The chain is built from TRBV5-1 and TRBJ2-7; 7 nucleotides align to TRBD1. There are 19 residues in the CDR3. Germline V gene lookup returns CDR1 SGHRS and CDR2 YFSETQ. The V gene end was trimmed by 7 bases and the J gene end by 2 bases; junction bases not matched to a gene: 24. CDR3 residues: CASPQHRGAEAFLAYEQYF. The DNA of the CDR3 is TGCGCCAGCCCGCAACACAGGGGCGCCGAGGCGTTCTTGGCCTACGAGCAGTACTTC.